The 2 T cell receptor beta chains given below trace back to one sample, sequenced in a study of T cell repertoires in cytomegalovirus infection. Their target antigens are unknown. TCRdb redid the calling of the reads with MiXCR, one entry per CDR3 protein. The sample lists about 480,000 distinct CDR3 sequences; roughly a third were seen once. This sample comprised cultured PBMCs, obtained from culture after CMV antigen stimulation. The receptors come from a human donor in good health (CMV status not recorded). Some clones in this sample may be carry-over from other donors' samples.

The chain is built from TRBV7-2 and TRBJ2-3, with D unresolved. The CDR3 extends over 13 amino acids. Trimming removed 5 bases from V and 4 bases from J, with 10 bases in between. The germline V gene encodes CDR1 SGHTA and CDR2 FQGNSA. CDR3 residues: CASSENGPDTQYF. The CDR3 DNA reads as TGTGCCAGCAGCGAAAATGGACCAGATACGCAGTATTTT. Full variable domain (remainder filled in from reference TRBV7-2 and TRBJ2-3): GAGVSQSPSNKVTEKGKDVELRCDPISGHTALYWYRQSLGQGLEFLIYFQGNSAPDKSGLPSDRFSAERTGGSVSTLTIQRTQQEDSAVYLCASSENGPDTQYFGPGTRLTVL.

This chain links TRBV20-1 with TRBJ2-7; D is perhaps TRBD1 or TRBD2 (6 bases each). Germline assignment: CDR1 DFQATT and CDR2 SNEGSKA (reference sequence). V shed 7 bases and J shed 7 bases, with 20 bases lying between them. The CDR3 contains 13 residues. As DNA, the CDR3 is TGCAGTGTCGGGACATCCCACGGAGGGGAGCAGTACTTC. Translating it yields CSVGTSHGGEQYF.